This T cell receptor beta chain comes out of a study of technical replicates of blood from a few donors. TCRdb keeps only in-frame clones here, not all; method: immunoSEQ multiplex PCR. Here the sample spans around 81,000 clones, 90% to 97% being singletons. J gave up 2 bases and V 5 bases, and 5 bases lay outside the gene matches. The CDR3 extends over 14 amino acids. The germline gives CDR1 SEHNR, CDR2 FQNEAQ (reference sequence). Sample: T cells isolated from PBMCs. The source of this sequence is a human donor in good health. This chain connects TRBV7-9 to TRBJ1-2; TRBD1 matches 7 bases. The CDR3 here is CASSPAGQNYGYTF. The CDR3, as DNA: TGTGCCAGCAGCCCGGCGGGACAGAACTATGGCTACACCTTC.